This is a list of T cell receptor beta chains from one sample in a study of response to subunit inactivated influenza vaccine. TCRdb independently ran MiXCR on the RT-PCR reads; one entry per CDR3 protein. The table records 650,000 to 700,000 distinct CDR3 sequences, 15% to 17% of them present only once. This sample comprised PBMCs from blood, obtained roughly 12 days after vaccination. The origin of the receptors is a man aged 50 or older who received an inactivated influenza vaccine. Each CDR3 is given with its conserved first and last residue. Size is omitted from some rows. Given values are once, few, many or a class for expanded clones.

TRBV12-3/TRBV12-4	TRBJ2-2	few	CASRLAGGPTGELFF
TRBV5-1	TRBJ1-4	NA	CASSKGQGIATNEKLFF
TRBV20-1	TRBJ2-5	many	CSAIRRGQGETQYF
TRBV6-5	TRBJ2-1	NA	CASSYSTSGEVGNEQFF
TRBV2	TRBJ1-1	many	CASSEALQGMNTEAFF
TRBV20-1	TRBJ2-7	NA	CSALDEDYEQYF
TRBV5-1	TRBJ2-1	NA	CASSSPGLAGTYNNEQFF
TRBV5-5	TRBJ2-2	NA	CASSSTGTSGIAGELFF
TRBV7-2	TRBJ2-5	few	CASSLQPALETQYF
TRBV12-3/TRBV12-4	TRBJ2-3	few	CASRLGQQSDTQYF
TRBV4-3	TRBJ2-2	NA	CASSQDTGVNTGELFF
TRBV20-1	TRBJ2-5	few	CSARMETQYF
TRBV29-1	TRBJ2-7	few	CSATTRPNYEQYF
TRBV6-5	TRBJ2-2	few	CASSLDRVRGELFF
TRBV7-8	TRBJ1-4	few	CASSLAVQPNEKLFF
TRBV2	TRBJ1-1	few	CASNLPGQGDTEAFF
TRBV20-1	TRBJ1-4	NA	CSVLDTATNEKLFF
TRBV12-3/TRBV12-4	TRBJ2-2	few	CASTKGPSNTGELFF
TRBV6-5	TRBJ2-7	many	CASSSPPGQGVYEQYF
TRBV7-9	TRBJ2-4	NA	CASSPLGGVVAKNIQYF
TRBV5-1	TRBJ1-6	NA	CVSSLAGQGESPLHF
TRBV12-3/TRBV12-4	TRBJ2-7	NA	CVSTVTPQGTRVLEQYF
TRBV9	TRBJ1-1	few	CASSHRTGEGAFF
TRBV10-3	TRBJ1-6	few	CAISVSRDRNSPLHF
TRBV2	TRBJ1-5	few	CASSEGQAVQPQHF
TRBV16	TRBJ1-1	NA	CASSQSRANEAFF
TRBV6-5	TRBJ2-7	few	CASSYSTGQGSFLSF
TRBV20-1	TRBJ2-5	few	CSARDWGPKGETQYF
TRBV5-1	TRBJ1-6	many	CASSRTGGNNSPLHF
TRBV27	TRBJ2-7	many	CASSLSGGFSYEQYF
TRBV7-9	TRBJ2-7	few	CASSFSFTGTSSYEQYF
TRBV11-2	TRBJ2-1	few	CASSLVVLAGVLNEQFF
TRBV2	TRBJ2-2	NA	CASSSRGRNTGELFF